These 16 T cell receptor beta chains were all obtained from the same sample, sequenced in a study of metastatic and nonmetastatic thyroid tumors. TCRdb reprocessed the PCR reads using MiXCR. The sample comprises 20,000 or so clones, about a tenth of which are singletons, and more than 25% rests with the top ten. None of the patients had undergone any treatment ahead of thyroid surgery. Sample: blood. Receptor source: a female donor with papillary thyroid cancer or a benign thyroid nodule (not recorded which). Some clones in this sample may be carry-over from other donors' samples.

There are many counts of this clone. Other nucleotide sequences from this sample produce the same CDR3. The chain uses TRBV7-6 and TRBJ2-1; possibly TRBD2 for D (5 bases). CDR1 SGHVS and CDR2 FNYEAQ come from the germline V gene. This CDR3 has 14 amino acids. V lost 7 bases and J lost 4, with 14 bases in between. The DNA for the CDR3 is TGTGCCAGCACCCGGGAATCATCGTACAATGAGCAGTTCTTC. It yields the protein CASTRESSYNEQFF.

This clone was observed at least ten times. The chain recombines TRBV10-1 with TRBJ2-3, with no clear D. CDR1 is WNHNN and CDR2 is SYGVQD in the germline V gene (reference sequence). The CDR3 totals 13 residues. Trimming stripped 3 bases from V and 1 base from J, with 5 bases between. The CDR3 bases are TGCGCCAGCAGTGATCGGGGCACAGATACGCAGTATTTT. This gives the protein CASSDRGTDTQYF.

The genes are TRBV6-1 and TRBJ1-6; possibly TRBD1 for D (6 bases). Germline loops: CDR1 MNHNS, CDR2 SASEGT. The CDR3 is 14 residues long. V lost 5 bases and J 6 bases, leaving 11 bases between the germline ends. Here the CDR3 reads CASSPQGINSPLHF. The DNA for the CDR3 is TGTGCCAGCAGTCCGCAGGGGATTAATTCACCCCTCCACTTT.

A word on this clone: This clone may be a read error of a much larger clone one base away. J is TRBJ2-7 and V is TRBV29-1; TRBD1 aligns across 10 bases. This CDR3 spans 16 amino acids. Germline-derived CDR1 and CDR2 are SQVTM and ANQGSEA. The CDR3 DNA is TGCATCGTTGTTTTGGTAGGGGACAGGGGCTCCTACGAGCAGTACTTC. As protein: CIVVLVGDRGSYEQYF.

This clone was observed many times. The CDR3 protein is CASSDGTGGNEQFF. CDR3 DNA: TGTGCCAGCAGTGACGGGACAGGGGGCAATGAGCAGTTCTTC. The V call is TRBV6-4, the J call TRBJ2-1, with TRBD1 matching over 11 bases. Germline CDR1 MRHNA, CDR2 SNTAGT. The CDR3 has 14 amino acids. Trimming removed 2 bases from V and 6 bases from J; junction bases left unmatched: 0.

By sample share, this clone is medium-sized. The chain employs TRBV19 and TRBJ2-7, with 7 bases lining up with TRBD1. Looked up from germline, CDR1 is LNHDA and CDR2 is SQIVND (reference sequence). The CDR3 spans 13 residues. Trimming cost V 5 bases and J 2 bases; bases outside gene matches: 3. CDR3 sequence reads: CASSLGTAYEQYF. Here the CDR3 DNA reads TGTGCCAGTAGTCTGGGGACAGCCTACGAGCAGTACTTC. Full variable domain (outside the CDR3, taken from reference TRBV19 and TRBJ2-7): DGGITQSPKYLFRKEGQNVTLSCEQNLNHDAMYWYRQDPGQGLRLIYYSQIVNDFQKGDIAEGYSVSREKKESFPLTVTSAQKNPTAFYLCASSLGTAYEQYFGPGTRLTVT.

This clone was recorded many times. The chain carries TRBV3-1 and TRBJ1-4, with 8 bases that match TRBD1. CDR1 and CDR2 (germline): LGHDT, YNNKEL (reference sequence). CDR3 length: 15 amino acids. V gave up 1 base and J gave up 3 bases; unmatched junction bases: 1. This chain's CDR3 is CASSQGTGSNEKLFF. The CDR3 DNA sequence: TGTGCCAGCAGCCAAGGGACAGGGTCTAATGAAAAACTGTTTTTT. Full variable domain (outside the CDR3, taken from reference TRBV3-1 and TRBJ1-4): DTAVSQTPKYLVTQMGNDKSIKCEQNLGHDTMYWYKQDSKKFLKIMFSYNNKELIINETVPNRFSPKSPDKAHLNLHINSLELGDSAVYFCASSQGTGSNEKLFFGSGTQLSVL.

In its sample, this clone ranks as medium-sized. CDR3 sequence: CASSLGSAIGELFF. Here the CDR3 DNA reads TGTGCCAGCAGCTTAGGATCAGCTATCGGGGAGCTGTTTTTT. V gene TRBV7-2 combines with J gene TRBJ2-2; D is unresolved. In germline, CDR1 is SGHTA, CDR2 FQGNSA. The CDR3 extends over 14 amino acids. With 1 base removed from V and 7 bases from J, the gap between germline ends came to 10 bases.

This clone showed up many times. The V gene is TRBV5-1, the J gene TRBJ2-2; tentative D call: TRBD2 (6 bases). V gave up 6 bases and J gave up 0 bases, with 12 bases separating them. The CDR3 has 15 amino acids. The germline V gene has CDR1 SGHRS and CDR2 YFSETQ. The CDR3 bases are TGCGCCAGCAAGGAGGGAGATCCGAACACCGGGGAGCTGTTTTTT. Translated, it gives CASKEGDPNTGELFF.

This clone was seen at least ten times. V and J are TRBV4-1 and TRBJ2-7; perhaps TRBD1 as D (6 bases). There are 16 residues in the CDR3. Between the trimmed V and J ends, which lost 0 bases and 1 base, there was a span of 13 bases. Germline values: CDR1 MGHRA, CDR2 YSYEKL. The CDR3 is CASSQDTRQGSYEQYF. CDR3 nucleotides: TGCGCCAGCAGCCAAGATACGAGGCAGGGGTCCTACGAGCAGTACTTC.

This clone was seen repeatedly, ten times or more. This sequence joins TRBV20-1 and TRBJ1-5, with a weak D call TRBD1 (5 bases). Germline V gene data show CDR1 as DFQATT and CDR2 as SNEGSKA (reference sequence). The CDR3 loop spans 15 amino acids. The V end was cut by 1 base, the J end by 5 bases, with 15 bases between. The CDR3 DNA sequence: TGCAGTGCTAGAGGAGGCCGGGGGGAGTATCAGCCCCAGCATTTT. Encoded protein: CSARGGRGEYQPQHF.

The CDR3 region is CASSDGTSGGYEQYF. DNA of the CDR3: TGTGCCAGCAGTGACGGGACTAGCGGGGGCTACGAGCAGTACTTC. V usage is TRBV6-4 and J usage is TRBJ2-7; TRBD2 matches 14 bases. The J segment lost 3 bases and the V segment lost 2 bases, leaving 0 bases of the junction unmatched. The germline V gene has CDR1 MRHNA and CDR2 SNTAGT. The CDR3 runs 15 residues.

This clone is classed as medium-sized. J is TRBJ2-2 and V is TRBV27, with 7 bases fitting TRBD2. V lost 3 bases to trimming and J lost 5 bases; unmatched junction nucleotides: 9. Germline lookup yields CDR1 MNHEY and CDR2 SMNVEV (reference sequence). The CDR3 is 16 residues long. The CDR3, as DNA: TGTGCCAGCAGTTTTGGGCGGGGGTCCACGACCGGGGAGCTGTTTTTT. Its protein product is CASSFGRGSTTGELFF.

The count of this clone is one. Here the CDR3 omits its conserved ending phenylalanine or tryptophan, so a read error is the likely source. V and J are TRBV4-3 and TRBJ2-7, with a tentative D call TRBD2 (6 bases). Germline CDR1 reads LGHNA; CDR2 reads YSLEER. This CDR3 is 13 amino acids long. Trimming took 4 bases from V and 4 from J, leaving 11 bases between them. In DNA, the CDR3 is TGCGCCAGCAGCCCTGGCGGGGTGTACGAGCAGTACCTC. Encoded protein: CASSPGGVYEQYL.

For this clone: The conserved closing phenylalanine or tryptophan is absent in this CDR3, likely reflecting a read error. V is TRBV5-1 and J is TRBJ2-5; 10 bases map to TRBD1. From germline, CDR1 is SGHRS and CDR2 YFSETQ. The CDR3 runs to 15 residues. Losses at the gene ends were 6 bases for V and 5 bases for J; bases not matched to a gene: 10. The CDR3: CASKIRDRGVETQYL. CDR3 coding DNA: TGCGCCAGCAAGATACGGGACAGGGGCGTCGAGACCCAGTACTTG.

This clone was seen at least ten times. The CDR3 DNA follows: TGCAGTGCTAGAGATTTAAGGCCTAGCGGCTCGAACACCGGGGAGCTGTTTTTT. Protein: CSARDLRPSGSNTGELFF. The chain has TRBV20-1 and TRBJ2-2; TRBD2 matches 7 bases. Germline assignment: CDR1 DFQATT and CDR2 SNEGSKA (reference sequence). V shed 0 bases, J shed 0 bases, and the junction held 10 bases outside the gene matches. There are 18 residues in the CDR3.